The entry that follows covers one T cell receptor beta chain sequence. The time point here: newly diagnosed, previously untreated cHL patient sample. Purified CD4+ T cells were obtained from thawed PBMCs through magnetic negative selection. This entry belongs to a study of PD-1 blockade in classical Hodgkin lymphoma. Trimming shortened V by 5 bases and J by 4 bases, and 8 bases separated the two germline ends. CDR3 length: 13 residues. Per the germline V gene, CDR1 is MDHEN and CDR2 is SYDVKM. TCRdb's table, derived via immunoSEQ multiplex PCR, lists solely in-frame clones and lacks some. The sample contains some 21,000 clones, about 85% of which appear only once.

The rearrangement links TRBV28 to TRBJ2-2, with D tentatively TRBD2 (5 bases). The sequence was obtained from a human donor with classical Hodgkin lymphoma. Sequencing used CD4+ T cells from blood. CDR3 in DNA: TGTGCCAGCAGTCACGGGGTCACCGGGGAGCTGTTTTTT. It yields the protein CASSHGVTGELFF.